The subject of this entry is one TCR beta chain. Its matching antigen is unknown. Assay used: immunoSEQ multiplex PCR; TCRdb lists only in-frame clones, some missing. The table has approximately 100,000 clones, around 90% seen once. This entry is derived from a study of T cell responses to AZD1222 COVID-19 vaccine. Study-level points and caveats: Spike-spanning, vaccine-associated CD4 TCRs were dominant at 160-218 and 743-854. White British people made up most donors, females outnumbered males, and clonal diversity was possibly underestimated. At baseline, just a handful of AZD1222 recipients tested seropositive. Recipients of two AZD1222 doses showed rising Spike-specific TCR breadth and depth.

CDR3 length: 13 amino acids. CDR1 is SGHTA and CDR2 is FQGNSA in the germline V gene. Trimming removed 3 bases from V and 2 bases from J, with 7 bases in between. The origin of this receptor is an adult in good health. The chain recombines TRBV7-2 with TRBJ1-2; D is perhaps TRBD1 (5 bases). The starting material was peripheral blood, obtained on day 0 of MenACWY control vaccination. In nucleotides, the CDR3 is TGTGCCAGCAGCTTGGGACTAAACTATGGCTACACCTTC. It specifies CASSLGLNYGYTF.